Detailed here is one TCR beta chain. Its specificity is not known. This entry is derived from a study of T cell responses to AZD1222 COVID-19 vaccine. Study findings and constraints: White British people made up most donors, females outnumbered males, and clonal diversity was possibly underestimated. Close to half of all spike-specific TCRs reportedly target regions of the variants that are unmutated.

Germline CDR1 is SGHDT and CDR2 is YYEEEE. Between the trimmed V and J ends, which lost 0 bases and 2 bases, there was a span of 7 bases. This CDR3 contains 14 residues. The assay was immunoSEQ multiplex PCR, and TCRdb's table has in-frame clones only and misses some. The sample carries about 72,000 clones, around 89% recorded once. V and J are TRBV5-6 and TRBJ2-3; D uncertain. Source: peripheral blood, taken 28 days after the second AZD1222 dose. This clonotype was sampled from an adult who received the AZD1222 COVID-19 vaccine. The DNA of the CDR3 is TGTGCCAGCAGCTTGGAACTGCTCACAGATACGCAGTATTTT. Translation: CASSLELLTDTQYF.